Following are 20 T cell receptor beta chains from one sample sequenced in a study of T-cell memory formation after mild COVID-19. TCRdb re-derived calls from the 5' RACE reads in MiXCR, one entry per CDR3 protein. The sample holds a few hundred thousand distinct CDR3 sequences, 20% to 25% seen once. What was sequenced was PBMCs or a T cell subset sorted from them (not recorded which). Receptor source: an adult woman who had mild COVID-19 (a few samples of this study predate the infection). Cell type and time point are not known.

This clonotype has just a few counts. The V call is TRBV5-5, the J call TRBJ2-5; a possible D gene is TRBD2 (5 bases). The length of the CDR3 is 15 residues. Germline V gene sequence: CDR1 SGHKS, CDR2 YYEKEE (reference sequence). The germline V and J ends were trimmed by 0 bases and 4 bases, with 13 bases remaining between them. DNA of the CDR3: TGTGCCAGCAGCTTGGGACGAGGGTCCCGAGAGACCCAGTACTTC. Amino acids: CASSLGRGSRETQYF. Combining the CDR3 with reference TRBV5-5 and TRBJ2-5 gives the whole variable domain DAGVTQSPTHLIKTRGQQVTLRCSPISGHKSVSWYQQVLGQGPQFIFQYYEKEERGRGNFPDRFSARQFPNYSSELNVNALLLGDSALYLCASSLGRGSRETQYFGPGTRLLVL.

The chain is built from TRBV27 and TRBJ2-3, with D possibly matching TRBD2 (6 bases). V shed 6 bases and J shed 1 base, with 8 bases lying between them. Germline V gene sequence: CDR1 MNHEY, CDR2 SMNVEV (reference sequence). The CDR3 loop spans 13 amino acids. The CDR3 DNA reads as TGTGCCAGCAGGGGCGGGGGCACAGATACGCAGTATTTT. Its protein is CASRGGGTDTQYF.

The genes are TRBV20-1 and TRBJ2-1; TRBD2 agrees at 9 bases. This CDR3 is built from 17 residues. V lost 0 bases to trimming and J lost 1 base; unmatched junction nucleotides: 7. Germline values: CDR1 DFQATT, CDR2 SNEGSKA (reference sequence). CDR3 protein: CSARDPYSGSSYNEQFF. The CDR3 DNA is TGCAGTGCTAGAGACCCCTATAGCGGGAGTTCCTACAATGAGCAGTTCTTC.

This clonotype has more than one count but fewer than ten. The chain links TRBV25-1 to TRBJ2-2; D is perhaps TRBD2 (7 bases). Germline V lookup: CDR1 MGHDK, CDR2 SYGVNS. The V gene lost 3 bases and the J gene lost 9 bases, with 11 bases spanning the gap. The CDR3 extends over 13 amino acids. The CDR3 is CASSDGGARELFF. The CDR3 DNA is TGTGCCAGCAGTGATGGGGGGGCGCGGGAGCTGTTTTTT. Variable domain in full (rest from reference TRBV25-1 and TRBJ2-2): EADIYQTPRYLVIGTGKKITLECSQTMGHDKMYWYQQDPGMELHLIHYSYGVNSTEKGDLSSESTVSRIRTEHFPLTLESARPSHTSQYLCASSDGGARELFFGEGSRLTVL.

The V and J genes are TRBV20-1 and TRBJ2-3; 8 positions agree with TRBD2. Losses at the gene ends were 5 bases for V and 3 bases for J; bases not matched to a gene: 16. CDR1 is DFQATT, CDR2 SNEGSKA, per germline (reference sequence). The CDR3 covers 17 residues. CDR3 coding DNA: TGCAGTGCTTCCCTCCAGCGGGAGAGCCTAAGGACAGATACGCAGTATTTT. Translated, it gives CSASLQRESLRTDTQYF.

The CDR3 reads CSGSLAGPGGEQFF. The CDR3 DNA is TGCAGCGGGTCACTAGCGGGTCCCGGGGGTGAGCAGTTCTTC. The gene calls are TRBV29-1 and TRBJ2-1, with 9 bases identical to TRBD2. Trimming cost V 7 bases and J 9 bases; bases outside gene matches: 13. Germline-derived CDR1 and CDR2 are SQVTM and ANQGSEA. The CDR3 extends over 14 amino acids.

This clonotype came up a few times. The CDR3 reads CATSDLNSRGRNEQFF. As DNA, the CDR3 is TGTGCCACCAGTGATTTGAATTCCCGGGGAAGGAATGAGCAGTTCTTC. The chain combines TRBV24-1 with TRBJ2-1, with a possible D match to TRBD2 (5 bases). The CDR3 has 16 residues. The germline V gene encodes CDR1 KGHDR and CDR2 SFDVKD. Trimming took off 0 bases at V and 7 bases at J, with 15 bases between the two ends.

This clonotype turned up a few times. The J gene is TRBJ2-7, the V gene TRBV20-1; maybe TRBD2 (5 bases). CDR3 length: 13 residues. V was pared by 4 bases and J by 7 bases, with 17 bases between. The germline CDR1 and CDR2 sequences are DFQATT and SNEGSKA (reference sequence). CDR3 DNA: TGCAGTGCTATTCGGGGAGATAGGAGAGAGCAGTACTTC. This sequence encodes CSAIRGDRREQYF.

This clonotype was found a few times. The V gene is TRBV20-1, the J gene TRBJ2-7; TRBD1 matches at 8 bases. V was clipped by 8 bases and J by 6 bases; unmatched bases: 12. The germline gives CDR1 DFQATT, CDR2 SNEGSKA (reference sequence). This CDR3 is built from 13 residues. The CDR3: CSFEKTGVSEQYF. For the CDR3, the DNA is TGCAGTTTCGAGAAGACAGGGGTGAGCGAGCAGTACTTC.

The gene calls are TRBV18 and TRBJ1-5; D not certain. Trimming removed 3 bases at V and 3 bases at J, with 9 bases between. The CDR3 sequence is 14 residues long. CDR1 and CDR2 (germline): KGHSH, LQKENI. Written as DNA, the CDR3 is TGTGCCAGCTCACCGTCGGCAGTCAATCAGCCCCAGCATTTT. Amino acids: CASSPSAVNQPQHF.

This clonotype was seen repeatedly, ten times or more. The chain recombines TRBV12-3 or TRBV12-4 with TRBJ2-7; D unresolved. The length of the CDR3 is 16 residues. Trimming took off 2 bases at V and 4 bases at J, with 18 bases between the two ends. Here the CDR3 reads CASSLSDWGLGYEQYF. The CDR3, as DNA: TGTGCCAGCAGTTTAAGTGATTGGGGATTAGGATACGAGCAGTACTTC.

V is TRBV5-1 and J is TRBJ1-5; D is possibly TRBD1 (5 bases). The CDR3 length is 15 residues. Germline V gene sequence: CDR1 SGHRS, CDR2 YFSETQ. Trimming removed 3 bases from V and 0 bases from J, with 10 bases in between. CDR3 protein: CASSWGGNSNQPQHF. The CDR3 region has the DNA TGCGCCAGCAGCTGGGGGGGGAATAGCAATCAGCCCCAGCATTTT.

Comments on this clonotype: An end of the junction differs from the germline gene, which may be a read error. CDR3 in amino acids: CASSTSHEQYF. DNA for the CDR3: TGTGCCAGCAGTACCTCCCACGAGCAGTACTTC. The chain couples TRBV6-5 to TRBJ2-7; D gene uncertain. CDR3 size: 11 residues. Germline V CDR1 and CDR2: MNHEY, SVGAGI.

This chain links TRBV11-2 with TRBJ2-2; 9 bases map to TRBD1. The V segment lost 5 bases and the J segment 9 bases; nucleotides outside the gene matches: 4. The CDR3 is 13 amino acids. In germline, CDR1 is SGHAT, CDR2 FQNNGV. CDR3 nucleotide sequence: TGTGCCAGCAGCCGGGACAGGGCCAGGGAGCTGTTTTTT. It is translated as CASSRDRARELFF.

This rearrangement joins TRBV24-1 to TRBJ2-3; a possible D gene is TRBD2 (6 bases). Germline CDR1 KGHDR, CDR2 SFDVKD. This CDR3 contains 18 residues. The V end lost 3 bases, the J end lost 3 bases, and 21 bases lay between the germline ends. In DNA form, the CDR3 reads TGTGCCACCAGTGATGTCCCCGGGGGACGGGAGAGGACAGATACGCAGTATTTT. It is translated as CATSDVPGGRERTDTQYF.

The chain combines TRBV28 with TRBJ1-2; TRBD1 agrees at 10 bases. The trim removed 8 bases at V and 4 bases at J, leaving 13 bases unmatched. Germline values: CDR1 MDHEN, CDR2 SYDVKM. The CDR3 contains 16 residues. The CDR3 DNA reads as TGTGCCAGCGGACGGGACAGGGGTGCATCGTCCTATGGCTACACCTTC. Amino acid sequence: CASGRDRGASSYGYTF.

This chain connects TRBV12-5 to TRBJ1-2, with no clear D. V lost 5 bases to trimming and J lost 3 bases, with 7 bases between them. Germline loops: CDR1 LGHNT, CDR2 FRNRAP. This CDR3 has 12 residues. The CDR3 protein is CASGNPYYGYTF. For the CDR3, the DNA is TGTGCTAGTGGTAATCCATACTATGGCTACACCTTC.

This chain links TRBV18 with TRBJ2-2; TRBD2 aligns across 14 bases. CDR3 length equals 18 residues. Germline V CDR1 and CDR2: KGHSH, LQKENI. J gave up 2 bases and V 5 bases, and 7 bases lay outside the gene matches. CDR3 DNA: TGTGCCAGCTCAAAAGGAGGACTAGCGGGGGGAAACACCGGGGAGCTGTTTTTT. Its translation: CASSKGGLAGGNTGELFF. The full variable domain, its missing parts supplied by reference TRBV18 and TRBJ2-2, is NAGVMQNPRHLVRRRGQEARLRCSPMKGHSHVYWYRQLPEEGLKFMVYLQKENIIDESGMPKERFSAEFPKEGPSILRIQQVVRGDSAAYFCASSKGGLAGGNTGELFFGEGSRLTVL.

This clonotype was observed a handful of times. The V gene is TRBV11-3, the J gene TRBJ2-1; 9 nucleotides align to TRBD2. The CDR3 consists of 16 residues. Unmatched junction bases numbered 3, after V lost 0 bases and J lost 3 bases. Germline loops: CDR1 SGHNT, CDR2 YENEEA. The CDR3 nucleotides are TGTGCCAGCAGCTTAGATCCTAGCGGGGACTACAATGAGCAGTTCTTC. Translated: CASSLDPSGDYNEQFF.

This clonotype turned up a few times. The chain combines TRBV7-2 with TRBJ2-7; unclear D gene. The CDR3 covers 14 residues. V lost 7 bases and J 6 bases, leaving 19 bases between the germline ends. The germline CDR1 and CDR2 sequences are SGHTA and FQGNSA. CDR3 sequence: CASNSGDRLGEQYF. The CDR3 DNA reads TGTGCCAGCAACTCTGGAGATCGTCTGGGCGAGCAGTACTTC.